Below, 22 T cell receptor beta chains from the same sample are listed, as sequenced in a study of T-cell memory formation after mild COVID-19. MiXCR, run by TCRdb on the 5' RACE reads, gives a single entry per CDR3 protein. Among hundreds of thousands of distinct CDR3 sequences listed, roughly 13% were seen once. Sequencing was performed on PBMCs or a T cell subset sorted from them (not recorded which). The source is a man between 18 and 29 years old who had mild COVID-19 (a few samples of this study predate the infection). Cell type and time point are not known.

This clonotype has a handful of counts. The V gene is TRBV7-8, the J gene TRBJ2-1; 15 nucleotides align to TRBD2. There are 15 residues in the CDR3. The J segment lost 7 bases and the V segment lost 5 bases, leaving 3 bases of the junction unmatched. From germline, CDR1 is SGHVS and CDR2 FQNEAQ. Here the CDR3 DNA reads TGTGCCAGCAGCGCCGGGACTAGCGGGGGGAATGAGCAGTTCTTC. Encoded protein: CASSAGTSGGNEQFF.

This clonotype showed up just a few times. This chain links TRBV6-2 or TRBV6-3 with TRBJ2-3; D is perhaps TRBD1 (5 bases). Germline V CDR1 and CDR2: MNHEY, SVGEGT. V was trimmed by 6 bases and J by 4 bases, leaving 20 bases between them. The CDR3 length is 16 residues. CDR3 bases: TGTGCCAGCAGCCCCGCGACAGAGTCTTGGGCAGATACGCAGTATTTT. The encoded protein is CASSPATESWADTQYF.

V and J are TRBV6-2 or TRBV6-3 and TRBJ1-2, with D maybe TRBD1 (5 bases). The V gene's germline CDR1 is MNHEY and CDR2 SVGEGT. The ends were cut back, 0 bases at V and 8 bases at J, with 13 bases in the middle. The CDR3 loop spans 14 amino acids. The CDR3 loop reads CASSYSAGTLGYTF. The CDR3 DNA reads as TGTGCCAGCAGTTACTCGGCAGGGACCTTGGGCTACACCTTC.

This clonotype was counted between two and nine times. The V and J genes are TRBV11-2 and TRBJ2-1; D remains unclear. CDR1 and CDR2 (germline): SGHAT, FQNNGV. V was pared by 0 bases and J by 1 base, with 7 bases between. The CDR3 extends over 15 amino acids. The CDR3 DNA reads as TGTGCCAGCAGCTTAGAGGCCTTGTCCTACAATGAGCAGTTCTTC. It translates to CASSLEALSYNEQFF.

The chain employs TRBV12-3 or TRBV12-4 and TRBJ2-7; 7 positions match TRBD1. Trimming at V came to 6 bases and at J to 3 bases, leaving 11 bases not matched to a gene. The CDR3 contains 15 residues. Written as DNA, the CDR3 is TGTGCCAGCAGACCGACAGGGCAACCTCTCTACGAGCAGTACTTC. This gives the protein CASRPTGQPLYEQYF.

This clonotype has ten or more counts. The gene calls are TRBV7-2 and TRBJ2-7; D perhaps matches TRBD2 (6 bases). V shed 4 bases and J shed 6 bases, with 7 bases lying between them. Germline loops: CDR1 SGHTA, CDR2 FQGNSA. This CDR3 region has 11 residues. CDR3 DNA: TGTGCCAGCAGCTCACTAGCCGAGCAGTACTTC. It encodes CASSSLAEQYF.

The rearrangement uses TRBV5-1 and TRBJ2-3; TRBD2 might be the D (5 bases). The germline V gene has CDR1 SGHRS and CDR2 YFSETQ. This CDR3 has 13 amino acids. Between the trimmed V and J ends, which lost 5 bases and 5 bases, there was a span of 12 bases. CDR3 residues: CASRFAAGDTQYF. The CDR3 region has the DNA TGCGCCAGCAGATTCGCCGCGGGAGATACGCAGTATTTT.

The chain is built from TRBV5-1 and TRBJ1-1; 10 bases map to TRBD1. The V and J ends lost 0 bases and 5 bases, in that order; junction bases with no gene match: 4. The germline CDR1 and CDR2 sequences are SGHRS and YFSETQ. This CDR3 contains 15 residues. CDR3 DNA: TGCGCCAGCAGCTTGGGGGACAGGGGAGGGACTGAAGCTTTCTTT. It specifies CASSLGDRGGTEAFF. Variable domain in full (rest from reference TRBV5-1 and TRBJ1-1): KAGVTQTPRYLIKTRGQQVTLSCSPISGHRSVSWYQQTPGQGLQFLFEYFSETQRNKGNFPGRFSGRQFSNSRSEMNVSTLELGDSALYLCASSLGDRGGTEAFFGQGTRLTVV.

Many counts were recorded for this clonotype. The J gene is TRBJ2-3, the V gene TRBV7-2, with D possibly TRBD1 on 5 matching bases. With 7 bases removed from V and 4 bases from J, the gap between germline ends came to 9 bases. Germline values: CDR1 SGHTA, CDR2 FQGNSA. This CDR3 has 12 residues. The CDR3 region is CASTLGADTQYF. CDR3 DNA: TGTGCCAGCACTCTAGGGGCAGATACGCAGTATTTT.

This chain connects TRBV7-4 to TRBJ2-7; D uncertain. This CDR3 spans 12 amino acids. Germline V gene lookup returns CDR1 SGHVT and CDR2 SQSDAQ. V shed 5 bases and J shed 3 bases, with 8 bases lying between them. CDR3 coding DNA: TGTGCCAGCAGCCCGTCCTACTACGAGCAGTACTTC. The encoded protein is CASSPSYYEQYF.

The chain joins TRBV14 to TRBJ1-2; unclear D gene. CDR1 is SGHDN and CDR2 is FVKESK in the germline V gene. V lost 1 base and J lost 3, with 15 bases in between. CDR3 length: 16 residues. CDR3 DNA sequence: TGTGCCAGCAGCCAAGGGTTTGCGAGATTCTACTATGGCTACACCTTC. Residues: CASSQGFARFYYGYTF.

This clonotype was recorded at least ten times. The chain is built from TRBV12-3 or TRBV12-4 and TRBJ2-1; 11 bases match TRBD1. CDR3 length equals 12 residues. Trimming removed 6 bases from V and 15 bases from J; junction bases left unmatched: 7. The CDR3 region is CASSTGQGAPFF. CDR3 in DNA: TGTGCCAGCAGCACCGGACAGGGGGCTCCGTTCTTC.

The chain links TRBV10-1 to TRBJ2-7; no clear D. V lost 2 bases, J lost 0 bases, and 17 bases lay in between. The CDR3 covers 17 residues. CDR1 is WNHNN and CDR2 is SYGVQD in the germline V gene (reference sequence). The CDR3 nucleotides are TGCGCCAGCAGTGAGGATAGGGCAAGAGCCGGCTCCTACGAGCAGTACTTC. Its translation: CASSEDRARAGSYEQYF.

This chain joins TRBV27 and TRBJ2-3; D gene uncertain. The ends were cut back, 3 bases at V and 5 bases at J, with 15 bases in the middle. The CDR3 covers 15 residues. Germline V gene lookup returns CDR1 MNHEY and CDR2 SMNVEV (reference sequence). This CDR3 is CASSFLGPWGDTQYF. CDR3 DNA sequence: TGTGCCAGCAGTTTCTTGGGCCCTTGGGGAGATACGCAGTATTTT.

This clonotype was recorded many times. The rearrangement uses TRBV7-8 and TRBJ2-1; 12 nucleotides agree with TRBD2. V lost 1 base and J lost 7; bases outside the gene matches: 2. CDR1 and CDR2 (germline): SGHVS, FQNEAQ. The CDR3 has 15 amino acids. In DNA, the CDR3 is TGTGCCAGCAGCTTAGGGACTAGCGGGGCGAATGAGCAGTTCTTC. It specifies CASSLGTSGANEQFF.

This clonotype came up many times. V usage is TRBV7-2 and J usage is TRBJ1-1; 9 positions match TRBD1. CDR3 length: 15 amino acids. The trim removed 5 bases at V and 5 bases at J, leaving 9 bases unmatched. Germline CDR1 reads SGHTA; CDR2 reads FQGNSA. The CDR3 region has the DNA TGTGCCAGCAGCCCGAAACAGGGGGCCGGGACTGAAGCTTTCTTT. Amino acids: CASSPKQGAGTEAFF.

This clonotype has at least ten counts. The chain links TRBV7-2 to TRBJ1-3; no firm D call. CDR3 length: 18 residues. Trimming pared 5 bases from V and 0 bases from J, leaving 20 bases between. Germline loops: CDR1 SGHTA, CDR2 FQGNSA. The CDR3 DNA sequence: TGTGCCAGCAGCCGGGCCCTAGCGTCGCCGTCCTCTGGAAACACCATATATTTT. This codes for CASSRALASPSSGNTIYF. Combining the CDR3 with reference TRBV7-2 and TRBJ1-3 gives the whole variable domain GAGVSQSPSNKVTEKGKDVELRCDPISGHTALYWYRQSLGQGLEFLIYFQGNSAPDKSGLPSDRFSAERTGGSVSTLTIQRTQQEDSAVYLCASSRALASPSSGNTIYFGEGSWLTVV.

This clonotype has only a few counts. CDR3 coding DNA: TGTGCCAGCTCACCTAACAGCCAAGAGACCCAGTACTTC. Protein sequence: CASSPNSQETQYF. The rearrangement links TRBV18 to TRBJ2-5; D gene uncertain. Deletions cut 3 bases from V and 1 base from J, with 6 bases between. This CDR3 is 13 amino acids long. Germline V gives CDR1 KGHSH, CDR2 LQKENI.

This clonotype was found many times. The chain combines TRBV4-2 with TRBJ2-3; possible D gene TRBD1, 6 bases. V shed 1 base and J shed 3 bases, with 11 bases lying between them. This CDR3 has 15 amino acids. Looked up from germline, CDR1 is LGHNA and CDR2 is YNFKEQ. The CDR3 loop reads CASSQGAQGTDTQYF. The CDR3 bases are TGTGCCAGCAGCCAAGGGGCCCAGGGGACAGATACGCAGTATTTT.

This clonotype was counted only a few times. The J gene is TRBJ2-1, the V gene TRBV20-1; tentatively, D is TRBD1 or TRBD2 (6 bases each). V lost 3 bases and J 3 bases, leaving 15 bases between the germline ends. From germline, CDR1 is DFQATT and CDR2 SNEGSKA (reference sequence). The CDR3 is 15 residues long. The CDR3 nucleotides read TGCAGTGCTAGCGGGGGCCGTAGGAACTACAATGAGCAGTTCTTC. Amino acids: CSASGGRRNYNEQFF.

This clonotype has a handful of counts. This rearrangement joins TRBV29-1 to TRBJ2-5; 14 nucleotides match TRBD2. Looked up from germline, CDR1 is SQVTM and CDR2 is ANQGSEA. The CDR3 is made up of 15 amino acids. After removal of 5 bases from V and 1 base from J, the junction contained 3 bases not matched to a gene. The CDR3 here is CSVMGLAGAQETQYF. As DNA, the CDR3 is TGCAGCGTTATGGGACTAGCGGGGGCCCAAGAGACCCAGTACTTC.

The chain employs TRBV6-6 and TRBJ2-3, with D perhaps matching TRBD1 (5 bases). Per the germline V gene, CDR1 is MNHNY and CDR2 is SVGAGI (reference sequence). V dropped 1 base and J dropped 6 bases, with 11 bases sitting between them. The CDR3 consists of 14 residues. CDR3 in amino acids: CASSYWVRGDTQYF. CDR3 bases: TGTGCCAGCAGTTACTGGGTTAGGGGCGATACGCAGTATTTT.